This is a list of T cell receptor beta chains from one sample in a study of blood T cell repertoires in COVID-19. Assay: immunoSEQ multiplex PCR; the TCRdb copy retains only in-frame clones and omits some. The sample has over 300,000 clones, 70% to 90% seen once; the top ten hold 5% to 7%. Sequencing was done on a sample of peripheral blood. All receptors come from a man between 18 and 29 years old who had recovered from COVID-19. Each CDR3 is given with its conserved first and last residue. Fields, in order: D gene, V gene, J gene, clone size, CDR3 protein, CDR3 DNA. The D gene is left open where the match is weak. For some rows the clone size is stated as once, few or many, or as a class when expanded; others skip it.

d_gene: TRBD1
v_gene: TRBV6-5
j_gene: TRBJ1-5
abundance: NA
CDR3aa: CASTRQGEYNQPQHF
CDR3nt: TGTGCCAGCACTAGACAGGGGGAGTACAATCAGCCCCAGCATTTT

d_gene: TRBD2
v_gene: TRBV18
j_gene: TRBJ2-7
abundance: NA
CDR3aa: CASSRASGRIYEQYF
CDR3nt: TGTGCCAGCTCACGAGCTAGCGGGAGGATCTACGAGCAGTACTTC

d_gene: TRBD1
v_gene: TRBV29-1
j_gene: TRBJ2-1
abundance: NA
CDR3aa: CSGTYRGLYNEQFF
CDR3nt: TGCAGCGGGACCTACAGGGGGCTTTACAATGAGCAGTTCTTC

d_gene: NA
v_gene: TRBV3-1/TRBV3-2
j_gene: TRBJ1-1
abundance: NA
CDR3aa: CASSQDIGGSSGAFF
CDR3nt: TGTGCCAGCAGCCAAGACATCGGAGGTTCGAGTGGAGCTTTCTTT

d_gene: TRBD1
v_gene: TRBV18
j_gene: TRBJ2-1
abundance: NA
CDR3aa: CASSPGQGAYNEQFF
CDR3nt: TGTGCCAGCTCACCAGGACAGGGGGCCTACAATGAGCAGTTCTTC

d_gene: NA
v_gene: TRBV7-3
j_gene: TRBJ1-3
abundance: NA
CDR3aa: CASSLISGAGNTIYF
CDR3nt: TGTGCCAGCAGCTTAATATCAGGGGCTGGAAACACCATATATTTT

d_gene: NA
v_gene: TRBV15
j_gene: TRBJ2-1
abundance: NA
CDR3aa: CATSSALRQLLLNEQFF
CDR3nt: TGTGCCACCAGCAGTGCTCTGCGACAGCTCCTCCTCAATGAGCAGTTCTTC

d_gene: NA
v_gene: TRBV29-1
j_gene: TRBJ2-3
abundance: NA
CDR3aa: CSVDDRWTDTQYF
CDR3nt: TGCAGCGTTGATGACAGGTGGACAGATACGCAGTATTTT

d_gene: TRBD2
v_gene: TRBV18
j_gene: TRBJ2-1
abundance: NA
CDR3aa: CASSPYGRIPGLAGGLFNEQFF
CDR3nt: TGTGCCAGCTCACCTTATGGGCGCATTCCGGGACTAGCGGGAGGATTATTCAATGAGCAGTTCTTC

d_gene: TRBD1
v_gene: TRBV18
j_gene: TRBJ2-2
abundance: few
CDR3aa: CASSPGTGNGELFF
CDR3nt: TGTGCCAGCTCACCAGGGACAGGGAACGGGGAGCTGTTTTTT

d_gene: NA
v_gene: TRBV6-1
j_gene: TRBJ1-2
abundance: NA
CDR3aa: CASSVRGGGLSNYGYTF
CDR3nt: TGTGCCAGCAGTGTCAGAGGGGGGGGCCTCTCTAACTATGGCTACACCTTC

d_gene: NA
v_gene: TRBV29-1
j_gene: TRBJ2-7
abundance: NA
CDR3aa: CSVESLADTYEQYF
CDR3nt: TGCAGCGTTGAAAGCCTCGCGGACACCTACGAGCAGTACTTC

d_gene: TRBD2
v_gene: TRBV7-7
j_gene: TRBJ2-1
abundance: NA
CDR3aa: CASSLGGGRRNEQFF
CDR3nt: TGTGCTAGCAGCTTGGGGGGAGGGCGTAGGAATGAGCAGTTCTTC

d_gene: NA
v_gene: TRBV7-8
j_gene: TRBJ2-5
abundance: NA
CDR3aa: CASSLALRNRPSLQETQYF
CDR3nt: TGTGCCAGCAGCTTAGCTCTCCGAAACAGGCCCTCGTTACAAGAGACCCAGTACTTC

d_gene: NA
v_gene: TRBV7-2
j_gene: TRBJ1-1
abundance: NA
CDR3aa: CASSPDRLNTEAFF
CDR3nt: TGTGCCAGCAGCCCAGACAGGCTGAACACTGAAGCTTTCTTT

d_gene: NA
v_gene: TRBV6-5
j_gene: TRBJ2-2
abundance: NA
CDR3aa: CASNQWNTGELFF
CDR3nt: TGTGCCAGCAATCAGTGGAACACCGGGGAGCTGTTTTTT

d_gene: TRBD2
v_gene: TRBV9
j_gene: TRBJ2-7
abundance: NA
CDR3aa: CASSLLAGRGGISEQYF
CDR3nt: TGTGCCAGCAGCCTTTTGGCTGGGCGGGGGGGGATCTCCGAGCAGTACTTC

d_gene: NA
v_gene: TRBV9
j_gene: TRBJ1-1
abundance: once
CDR3aa: CASSVGGSPTEAFF
CDR3nt: TGTGCCAGCAGCGTGGGTGGTAGCCCCACTGAAGCTTTCTTT

d_gene: TRBD1
v_gene: TRBV9
j_gene: TRBJ2-1
abundance: NA
CDR3aa: CASSVVSGGNEQFF
CDR3nt: TGTGCCAGCAGCGTAGTCTCAGGGGGCAATGAGCAGTTCTTC

d_gene: NA
v_gene: TRBV7-2
j_gene: TRBJ2-6
abundance: NA
CDR3aa: CASSVFGQGANVLTF
CDR3nt: TGTGCCAGCAGCGTCTTCGGACAGGGGGCCAACGTCCTGACTTTC

d_gene: NA
v_gene: TRBV6-2/TRBV6-3
j_gene: TRBJ2-7
abundance: NA
CDR3aa: CASSSPGRGYEQYF
CDR3nt: TGTGCCAGCAGTTCACCCGGCAGGGGCTACGAGCAGTACTTC

d_gene: NA
v_gene: TRBV4-1
j_gene: TRBJ2-1
abundance: NA
CDR3aa: CASSQTGLGRNEQFF
CDR3nt: TGCGCCAGCAGCCAGACCGGCTTGGGGCGCAATGAGCAGTTCTTC

d_gene: TRBD2
v_gene: TRBV7-3
j_gene: TRBJ2-3
abundance: NA
CDR3aa: CASSRTGTSRTDTQYF
CDR3nt: TGTGCCAGCAGCAGGACCGGGACTAGTCGCACAGATACGCAGTATTTT

d_gene: NA
v_gene: TRBV5-1
j_gene: TRBJ1-6
abundance: NA
CDR3aa: CASSPSVSPNSPLHF
CDR3nt: TGCGCCAGCAGCCCCAGTGTATCTCCTAATTCACCCCTCCACTTT

d_gene: NA
v_gene: TRBV30
j_gene: TRBJ1-1
abundance: NA
CDR3aa: CAWGGALNTEAFF
CDR3nt: TGTGCCTGGGGGGGGGCCCTGAACACTGAAGCTTTCTTT

d_gene: NA
v_gene: TRBV25-1
j_gene: TRBJ1-6
abundance: NA
CDR3aa: CASSDSGVGSPLHF
CDR3nt: TGTGCCAGCAGTGATTCGGGGGTTGGCTCACCCCTCCACTTT

d_gene: NA
v_gene: TRBV2
j_gene: TRBJ2-5
abundance: NA
CDR3aa: CASSEGTGEETQYF
CDR3nt: TGTGCCAGCAGTGAAGGAACGGGAGAAGAGACCCAGTACTTC

d_gene: NA
v_gene: TRBV9
j_gene: TRBJ1-2
abundance: few
CDR3aa: CASTHTGGGRVRGYTF
CDR3nt: TGTGCCAGCACCCACACAGGTGGGGGCAGAGTGCGTGGCTACACCTTC

d_gene: TRBD1
v_gene: TRBV24-1
j_gene: TRBJ1-1
abundance: few
CDR3aa: CATTQIGSRGTGNTEAFF
CDR3nt: TGTGCCACCACCCAAATTGGGTCGCGGGGGACAGGGAACACTGAAGCTTTCTTT

d_gene: TRBD1
v_gene: TRBV4-1
j_gene: TRBJ2-3
abundance: NA
CDR3aa: CASSQDPSTGTGGRTDTQYF
CDR3nt: TGCGCCAGCAGCCAAGATCCTTCTACTGGGACAGGGGGACGCACAGATACGCAGTATTTT

d_gene: TRBD1
v_gene: TRBV7-3
j_gene: TRBJ1-6
abundance: NA
CDR3aa: CASSIGTVNSPLHF
CDR3nt: TGTGCCAGCAGCATCGGGACAGTGAATTCACCCCTCCACTTT

d_gene: TRBD1
v_gene: TRBV4-1
j_gene: TRBJ2-2
abundance: NA
CDR3aa: CASSHRQGVTGELFF
CDR3nt: TGCGCCAGCAGCCACAGACAGGGGGTAACCGGGGAGCTGTTTTTT

d_gene: NA
v_gene: TRBV7-9
j_gene: TRBJ2-2
abundance: NA
CDR3aa: CASSLGAGKAGELFF
CDR3nt: TGTGCCAGCAGCTTAGGGGCAGGGAAGGCCGGGGAGCTGTTTTTT